This T cell receptor beta chain was captured in a study of OX40 agonist ivuxolimab in advanced cancers. Study information: Dose-escalation patients suffered from hepatocellular carcinoma, melanoma, renal cell or head and neck cancer. Two patients with cutaneous melanoma and one with hepatocellular carcinoma, three in total, showed partial responses. Findings and limits, study-wide: On average, CD8+ T cells showed a greater number of expanded clones than CD4+.

CDR1 is MGHRA, CDR2 YSYEKL, per germline. The CDR3 runs 16 residues. Losses at the gene ends were 4 bases for V and 3 bases for J; bases not matched to a gene: 7. As to this clone: Antigen: not known.

Repertoires were generated with immunoSEQ multiplex PCR, while TCRdb's copy carries only in-frame clones and drops some. The sample has some 50,000 clones; around 90% are singletons. The chain has TRBV4-1 and TRBJ2-5; 11 bases align to TRBD2. The specimen comprised CD4+ or CD8+ T cells sorted from blood, sampled in a trial of the OX40 agonist ivuxolimab. This TCR was sampled from an adult with an advanced solid tumor such as melanoma, head and neck, liver or kidney cancer. The chain's CDR3 is CASSPNLGLAEETQYF. The CDR3 coding sequence is TGCGCCAGCAGCCCGAATCTGGGACTAGCGGAAGAGACCCAGTACTTC.